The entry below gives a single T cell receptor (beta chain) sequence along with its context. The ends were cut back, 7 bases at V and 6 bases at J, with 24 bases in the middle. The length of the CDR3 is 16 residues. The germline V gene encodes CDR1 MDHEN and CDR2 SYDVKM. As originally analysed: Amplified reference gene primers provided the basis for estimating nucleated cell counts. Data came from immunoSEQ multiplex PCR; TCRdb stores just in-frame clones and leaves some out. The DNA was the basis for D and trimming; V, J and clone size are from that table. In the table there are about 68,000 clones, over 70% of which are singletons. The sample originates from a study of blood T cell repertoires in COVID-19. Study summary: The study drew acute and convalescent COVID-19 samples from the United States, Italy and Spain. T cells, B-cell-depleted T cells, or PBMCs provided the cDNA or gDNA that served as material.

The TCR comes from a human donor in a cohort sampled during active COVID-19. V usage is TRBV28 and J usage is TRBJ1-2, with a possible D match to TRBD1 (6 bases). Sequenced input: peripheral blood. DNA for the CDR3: TGTGCCAGCATCTCGAGAACAGGGAAGGGATCTCATGGCTACACCTTC. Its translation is CASISRTGKGSHGYTF.